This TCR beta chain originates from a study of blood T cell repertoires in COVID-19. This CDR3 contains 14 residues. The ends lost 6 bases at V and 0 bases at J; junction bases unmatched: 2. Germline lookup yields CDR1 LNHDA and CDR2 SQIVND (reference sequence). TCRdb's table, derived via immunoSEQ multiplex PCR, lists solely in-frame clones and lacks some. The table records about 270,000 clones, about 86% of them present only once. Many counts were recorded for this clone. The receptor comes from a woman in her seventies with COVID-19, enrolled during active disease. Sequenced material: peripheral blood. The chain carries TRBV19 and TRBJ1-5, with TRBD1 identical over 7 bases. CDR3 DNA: TGTGCCAGTAGGACAGGGATTAGCAATCAGCCCCAGCATTTT. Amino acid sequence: CASRTGISNQPQHF.